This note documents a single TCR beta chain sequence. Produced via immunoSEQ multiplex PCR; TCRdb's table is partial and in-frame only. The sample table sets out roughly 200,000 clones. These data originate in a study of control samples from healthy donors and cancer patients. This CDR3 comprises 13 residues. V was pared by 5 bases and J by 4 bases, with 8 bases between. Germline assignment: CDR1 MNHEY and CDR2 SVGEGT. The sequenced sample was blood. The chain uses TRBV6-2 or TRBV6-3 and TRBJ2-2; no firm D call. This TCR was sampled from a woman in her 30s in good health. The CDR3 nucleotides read TGTGCCAGCAGTCTCGCGGCCACCGGGGAGCTGTTTTTT. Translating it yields CASSLAATGELFF.